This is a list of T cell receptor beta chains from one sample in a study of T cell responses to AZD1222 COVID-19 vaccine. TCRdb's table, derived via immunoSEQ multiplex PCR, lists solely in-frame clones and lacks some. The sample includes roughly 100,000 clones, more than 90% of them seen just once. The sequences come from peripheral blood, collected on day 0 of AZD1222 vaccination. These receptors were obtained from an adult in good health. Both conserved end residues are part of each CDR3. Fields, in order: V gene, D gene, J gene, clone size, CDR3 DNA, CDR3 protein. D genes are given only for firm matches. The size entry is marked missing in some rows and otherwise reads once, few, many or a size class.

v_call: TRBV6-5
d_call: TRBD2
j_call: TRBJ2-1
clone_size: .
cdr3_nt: TGTGCCAGCAGTTACTCAGCGGGGGGGCCCAATGAGCAGTTCTTC
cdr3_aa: CASSYSAGGPNEQFF

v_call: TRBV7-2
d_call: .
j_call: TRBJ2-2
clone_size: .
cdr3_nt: TGTGCCAGCAGCATGGAGGGGGGAGGGAACACCGGGGAGCTGTTTTTT
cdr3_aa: CASSMEGGGNTGELFF

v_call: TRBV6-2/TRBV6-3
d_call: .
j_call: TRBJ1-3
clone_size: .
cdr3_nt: TGTGCCAGCAGTTACGGGAACTCTGGAAACACCATATATTTT
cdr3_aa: CASSYGNSGNTIYF

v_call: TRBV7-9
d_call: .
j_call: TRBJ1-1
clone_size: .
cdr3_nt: TGTGCCAGCAGCTCCCAGGACAGGAACACTGAAGCTTTCTTT
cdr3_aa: CASSSQDRNTEAFF

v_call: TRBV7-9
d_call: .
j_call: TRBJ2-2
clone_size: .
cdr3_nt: TGTGCCAGCAGCTTTAACAGGGAGACCGGGGAGCTGTTTTTT
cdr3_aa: CASSFNRETGELFF

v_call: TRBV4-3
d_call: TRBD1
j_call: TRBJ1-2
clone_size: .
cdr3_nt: TGCGCCAGCAGCCAAGTTATGACAGGGAACTATGGCTACACCTTC
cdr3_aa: CASSQVMTGNYGYTF

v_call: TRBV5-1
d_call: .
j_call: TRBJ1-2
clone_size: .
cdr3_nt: TGCGCCAGCAGCTTGGGCAGTAACTATGGCTACACCTTC
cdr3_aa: CASSLGSNYGYTF

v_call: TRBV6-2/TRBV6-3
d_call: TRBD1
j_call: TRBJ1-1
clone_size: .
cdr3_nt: TGTGCCAGCAGTTCATCAGGGGGCATAACTGAAGCTTTCTTT
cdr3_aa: CASSSSGGITEAFF

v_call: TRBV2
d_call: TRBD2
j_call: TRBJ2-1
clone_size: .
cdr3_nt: TGTGCCAGCACTAGCGGCTATGAGCAGTTCTTC
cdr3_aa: CASTSGYEQFF

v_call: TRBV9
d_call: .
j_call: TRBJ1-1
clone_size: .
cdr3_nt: TGTGCCAGCAGCGTAGAAGGCGGAAGCAGGACTGAAGCTTTCTTT
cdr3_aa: CASSVEGGSRTEAFF

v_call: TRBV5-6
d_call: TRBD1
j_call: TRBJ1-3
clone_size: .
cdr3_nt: TGTGCCAGCAGCTCGGACAGGACTGGAAACACCATATATTTT
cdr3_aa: CASSSDRTGNTIYF

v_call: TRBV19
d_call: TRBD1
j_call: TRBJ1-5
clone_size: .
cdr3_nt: TGTGCCACTGAGGGACAGCTCAATCAGCCCCAGCATTTT
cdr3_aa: CATEGQLNQPQHF

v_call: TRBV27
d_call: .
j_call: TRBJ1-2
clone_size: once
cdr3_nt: TGTGCCAGCAGTTTGAAAGGGTCAGGTGGCTACACCTTC
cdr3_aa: CASSLKGSGGYTF

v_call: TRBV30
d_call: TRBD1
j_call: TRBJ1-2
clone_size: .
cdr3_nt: TGTGCCTTCCTGGGGACAGGCTATGGCTACACCTTC
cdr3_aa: CAFLGTGYGYTF

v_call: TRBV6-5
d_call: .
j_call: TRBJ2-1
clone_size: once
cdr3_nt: TGTGCCAGCAGTTGGCAGGGGGGGATGGATGAGCAGTTCTTC
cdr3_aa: CASSWQGGMDEQFF

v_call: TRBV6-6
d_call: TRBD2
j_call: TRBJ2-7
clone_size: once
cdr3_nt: TGTGCCAGCAGTTGGGAGGGTTCCTACGAGCAGTACTTC
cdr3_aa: CASSWEGSYEQYF

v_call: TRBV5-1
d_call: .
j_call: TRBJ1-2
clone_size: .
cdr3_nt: TGCGCCAGCAGCTTGGATGGGCTGGCTATGACCTTC
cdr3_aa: CASSLDGLAMTF

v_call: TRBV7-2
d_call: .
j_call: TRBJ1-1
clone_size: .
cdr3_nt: TGTGCCAGCAGCTTAGGACGGTCGAACACTGAAGCTTTCTTT
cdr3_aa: CASSLGRSNTEAFF

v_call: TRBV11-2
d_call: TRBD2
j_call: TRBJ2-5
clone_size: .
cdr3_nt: TGTGCCAGCAGCCAAAGGCGGGGGAGGGTTGGAGAGACCCAGTACTTC
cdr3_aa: CASSQRRGRVGETQYF

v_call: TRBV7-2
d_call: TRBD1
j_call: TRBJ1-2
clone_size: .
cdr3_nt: TGTGCCAGCAGCCGGGGACAGGGGGCTGACTATGGCTACACCTTC
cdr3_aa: CASSRGQGADYGYTF